The clone carrying this T cell receptor beta chain turned up a few times. The sample is drawn from a study of identical twins. Germline values: CDR1 DFQATT, CDR2 SNEGSKA (reference sequence). There are 13 residues in the CDR3. V was pared by 7 bases and J by 2 bases, with 6 bases of the junction left unmatched. Via MiXCR, TCRdb re-called the 5' RACE reads, giving one row per CDR3 protein. The data hold roughly 720,000 distinct CDR3 sequences, with roughly 18% observed a single time. The same data also went into a second study, on T cells expressing NK-cell markers.

J is TRBJ2-5 and V is TRBV20-1, with TRBD2 matching over 8 bases. The sequencing input was PBMCs. This TCR was sampled from a woman aged 18-30 years in good health. CDR3 in DNA: TGCAGTGTACTAGCGGCCGCTCAAGAGACCCAGTACTTC. Amino acids: CSVLAAAQETQYF.